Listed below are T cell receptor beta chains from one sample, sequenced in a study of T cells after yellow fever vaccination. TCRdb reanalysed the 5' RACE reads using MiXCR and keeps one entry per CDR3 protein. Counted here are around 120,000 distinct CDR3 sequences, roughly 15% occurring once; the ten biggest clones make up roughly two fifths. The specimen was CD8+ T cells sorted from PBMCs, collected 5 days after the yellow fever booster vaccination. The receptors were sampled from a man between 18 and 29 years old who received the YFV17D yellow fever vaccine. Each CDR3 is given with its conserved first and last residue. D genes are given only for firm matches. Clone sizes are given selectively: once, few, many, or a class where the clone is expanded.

CDR3nt: TGTGCCAGCAGTGACGGCATGGACGACCAAGAGACCCAGTACTTC
CDR3aa: CASSDGMDDQETQYF
j_gene: TRBJ2-5
v_gene: TRBV25-1
d_gene: -
abundance: few

CDR3nt: TGTGCCAGCAGCGTAGAAGTCCTCTCGGATGAGCAGTTCTTC
CDR3aa: CASSVEVLSDEQFF
j_gene: TRBJ2-1
v_gene: TRBV9
d_gene: -
abundance: few

CDR3nt: TGTGCCAGCAGTTCCCCCTCTGGGGCAGCGAAAGGCGATGAGCAGTTCTTC
CDR3aa: CASSSPSGAAKGDEQFF
j_gene: TRBJ2-1
v_gene: TRBV6-5
d_gene: -
abundance: few

CDR3nt: TGTGCCAGCAGTTACCCCATTGGCAGCGCTGGCACAGATACGCAGTATTTT
CDR3aa: CASSYPIGSAGTDTQYF
j_gene: TRBJ2-3
v_gene: TRBV6-2/TRBV6-3
d_gene: -
abundance: few

CDR3nt: TGTGCCAGCAGGGGAGGTAGCTCTGGAAACACCATATATTTT
CDR3aa: CASRGGSSGNTIYF
j_gene: TRBJ1-3
v_gene: TRBV11-2
d_gene: -
abundance: -

CDR3nt: TGCAGCTCATGGAATCCGGGACTCTCTGGCTACACCTTC
CDR3aa: CSSWNPGLSGYTF
j_gene: TRBJ1-2
v_gene: TRBV29-1
d_gene: -
abundance: -

CDR3nt: TGTGCCAGCAGCCCTCAGCGGGGGGGAGGGGAGCAGTACTTC
CDR3aa: CASSPQRGGGEQYF
j_gene: TRBJ2-7
v_gene: TRBV12-3/TRBV12-4
d_gene: TRBD2
abundance: -

CDR3nt: TGTGCCAGCAGACAGGGAGGGTCCCTGCGGTACGAGCAGTACTTC
CDR3aa: CASRQGGSLRYEQYF
j_gene: TRBJ2-7
v_gene: TRBV7-6
d_gene: -
abundance: -

CDR3nt: TGTGCCAGCAGTAAGGCAGGGGATCTTGAAAAACTGTTTTTT
CDR3aa: CASSKAGDLEKLFF
j_gene: TRBJ1-4
v_gene: TRBV6-6
d_gene: -
abundance: few

CDR3nt: TGTGCCAGCAGTCGGCTAGCCAAAAACATTCAGTACTTC
CDR3aa: CASSRLAKNIQYF
j_gene: TRBJ2-4
v_gene: TRBV6-2/TRBV6-3
d_gene: -
abundance: -

CDR3nt: TGCGCCAGCAGTGACCCAGTAGCGGGGGCCCCCTACGAGCAGTACTTC
CDR3aa: CASSDPVAGAPYEQYF
j_gene: TRBJ2-7
v_gene: TRBV10-2
d_gene: TRBD2
abundance: few

CDR3nt: TGTGCCAGCAGTTACTCCGTGCGGGGCGGTTACACTGAAGCTTTCTTT
CDR3aa: CASSYSVRGGYTEAFF
j_gene: TRBJ1-1
v_gene: TRBV6-2/TRBV6-3
d_gene: -
abundance: -

CDR3nt: TGTGCCAGCAGTTTACGGGCAGAGGGTAACACTGAAGCTTTCTTT
CDR3aa: CASSLRAEGNTEAFF
j_gene: TRBJ1-1
v_gene: TRBV28
d_gene: -
abundance: -

CDR3nt: TGTGCCAGCAGGCTAGACAGCGAAACCGGGGAGCTGTTTTTT
CDR3aa: CASRLDSETGELFF
j_gene: TRBJ2-2
v_gene: TRBV6-4
d_gene: -
abundance: few

CDR3nt: TGTGCCAGTAGTCATAGTAGTTTGGCTATGGGTGAGCAGTTCTTC
CDR3aa: CASSHSSLAMGEQFF
j_gene: TRBJ2-1
v_gene: TRBV19
d_gene: -
abundance: -

CDR3nt: TGTGCCAGCAGCTTAGTCTGGGCCAAAAGCACAGATACGCAGTATTTT
CDR3aa: CASSLVWAKSTDTQYF
j_gene: TRBJ2-3
v_gene: TRBV7-2
d_gene: -
abundance: few

CDR3nt: TGTGCCAGCAGTTACGAGGTTAGGTATGAGCAGTTCTTC
CDR3aa: CASSYEVRYEQFF
j_gene: TRBJ2-1
v_gene: TRBV6-2/TRBV6-3
d_gene: -
abundance: -

CDR3nt: TGCGCCAGCAGGCTAGCGGGACAGGGTATTTCTGAAGCTTTCTTT
CDR3aa: CASRLAGQGISEAFF
j_gene: TRBJ1-1
v_gene: TRBV4-3
d_gene: TRBD1
abundance: -

CDR3nt: TGTGCCAGCAGTGCGGACAGCCCTAACTATGGCTACACCTTC
CDR3aa: CASSADSPNYGYTF
j_gene: TRBJ1-2
v_gene: TRBV25-1
d_gene: -
abundance: -

CDR3nt: TGTGCCAGCAGTCTTAGCACAGATACGCAGTATTTT
CDR3aa: CASSLSTDTQYF
j_gene: TRBJ2-3
v_gene: TRBV27
d_gene: -
abundance: many

CDR3nt: TGTGCCAGCAGCTCGTCCGCGTTTGGTGGTACTGAAGCTTTCTTT
CDR3aa: CASSSSAFGGTEAFF
j_gene: TRBJ1-1
v_gene: TRBV7-3
d_gene: -
abundance: -

CDR3nt: TGTGCCAGCAGCTTATTCAAGGGTAGCTATGGCTACACCTTC
CDR3aa: CASSLFKGSYGYTF
j_gene: TRBJ1-2
v_gene: TRBV7-2
d_gene: -
abundance: few

CDR3nt: TGTGCCAGCAGCTCCAAAGCGGGGGGGCCTTTCAATGAGCAGTTCTTC
CDR3aa: CASSSKAGGPFNEQFF
j_gene: TRBJ2-1
v_gene: TRBV11-2
d_gene: TRBD2
abundance: -

CDR3nt: TGTGCCAGCAGCGTAGGGGCAGGAACAGATACGCAGTATTTT
CDR3aa: CASSVGAGTDTQYF
j_gene: TRBJ2-3
v_gene: TRBV9
d_gene: -
abundance: many